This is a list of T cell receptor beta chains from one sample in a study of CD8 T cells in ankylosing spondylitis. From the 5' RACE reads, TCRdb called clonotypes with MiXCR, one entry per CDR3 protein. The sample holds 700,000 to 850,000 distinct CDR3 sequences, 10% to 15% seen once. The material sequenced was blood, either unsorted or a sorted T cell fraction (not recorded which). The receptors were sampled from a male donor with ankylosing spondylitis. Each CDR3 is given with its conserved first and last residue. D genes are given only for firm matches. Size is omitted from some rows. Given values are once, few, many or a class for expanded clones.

CSARLYYEQYF,TGCAGTGCCCGACTTTATTACGAGCAGTACTTC,-,TRBV20-1,few,TRBJ2-7
CASSLVGRGRTDTQYF,TGTGCCAGCAGCTTGGTTGGCAGGGGGCGAACAGATACGCAGTATTTT,TRBD1,TRBV5-5,few,TRBJ2-3
CASRQTHTGAAETQYF,TGTGCCAGCAGGCAAACCCATACAGGGGCCGCGGAGACCCAGTACTTC,TRBD1,TRBV4-2,-,TRBJ2-5
CASSSRAAEDTQYF,TGCGCCAGCAGTTCAAGAGCAGCAGAAGATACGCAGTATTTT,-,TRBV5-1,-,TRBJ2-3
CSASDRFLTEAFF,TGCAGTGCTTCCGACAGATTTCTCACTGAAGCTTTCTTT,-,TRBV20-1,-,TRBJ1-1
CSARGDQSTDTQYF,TGCAGTGCTAGAGGAGACCAGAGCACAGATACGCAGTATTTT,-,TRBV20-1,-,TRBJ2-3
CASNLGGAPYEQYF,TGTGCCAGCAATCTTGGGGGAGCTCCCTACGAGCAGTACTTC,-,TRBV28,few,TRBJ2-7
CSAREPTSGSYNEQFF,TGCAGTGCTAGAGAACCGACTAGCGGCTCCTACAATGAGCAGTTCTTC,TRBD2,TRBV20-1,few,TRBJ2-1
CASSRDWGDKETQYF,TGTGCCAGCAGTCGTGACTGGGGGGATAAAGAGACCCAGTACTTC,-,TRBV6-1,few,TRBJ2-5
CAVWDGRGYEQYF,TGTGCCGTGTGGGACGGCAGGGGTTACGAGCAGTACTTC,-,TRBV10-3,-,TRBJ2-7
CSAAPGGWLTGDSPLHF,TGCAGTGCCGCGCCAGGAGGGTGGCTCACGGGGGATTCACCCCTCCACTTT,-,TRBV20-1,many,TRBJ1-6
CAWSPAGLAGGWEQFF,TGTGCCTGGAGCCCAGCGGGACTAGCGGGAGGTTGGGAGCAGTTCTTC,TRBD2,TRBV30,-,TRBJ2-1
CSATTSLREQPQHF,TGCAGTGCTACCACCTCTTTGCGGGAGCAGCCCCAGCATTTT,-,TRBV20-1,-,TRBJ1-5
CASSLGISYSNTEAFF,TGCGCCAGCAGCTTGGGGATCTCGTACTCGAACACTGAAGCTTTCTTT,-,TRBV5-1,-,TRBJ1-1
CASSQDLRISYNEQFF,TGCGCCAGCAGCCAAGATCTCAGAATCTCCTACAATGAGCAGTTCTTC,-,TRBV4-3,many,TRBJ2-1
CASSHPPGQGADTQYF,TGTGCCAGCAGTCACCCTCCGGGACAGGGGGCAGATACGCAGTATTTT,TRBD1,TRBV28,few,TRBJ2-3
CSVSGQGKGYEQYF,TGCAGCGTTTCCGGACAGGGAAAGGGCTACGAGCAGTACTTC,TRBD1,TRBV29-1,few,TRBJ2-7
CASKRDMNTEAFF,TGTGCCAGCAAGAGGGATATGAACACTGAAGCTTTCTTT,-,TRBV28,-,TRBJ1-1
CASSLLASTGGANYGYTF,TGTGCCAGCAGTTTATTGGCCTCGACAGGGGGCGCCAACTATGGCTACACCTTC,TRBD1,TRBV27,many,TRBJ1-2
CAIKDTRNEQYF,TGTGCCATCAAGGATACGAGGAACGAGCAGTACTTC,-,TRBV10-3,-,TRBJ2-7
CSAREGGGLGAFF,TGCAGTGCTAGAGAGGGCGGAGGGTTGGGAGCTTTCTTT,-,TRBV20-1,-,TRBJ1-1
CASSLVGDLETQYF,TGTGCCAGCAGCTTAGTGGGGGATTTAGAGACCCAGTACTTC,-,TRBV7-2,few,TRBJ2-5
CSAPQRGGEQFF,TGCAGTGCCCCCCAACGGGGAGGTGAGCAGTTCTTC,-,TRBV20-1,-,TRBJ2-1
CAISESARENEQFF,TGTGCCATCAGTGAGTCTGCCAGAGAAAATGAGCAGTTCTTC,-,TRBV10-3,-,TRBJ2-1
CSASTLAGGYNEQFF,TGCAGTGCTAGTACCCTAGCGGGAGGGTACAATGAGCAGTTCTTC,TRBD2,TRBV20-1,many,TRBJ2-1
CASSPGEGRIQYF,TGTGCCAGCAGCCCGGGGGAGGGGCGCATTCAGTACTTC,TRBD2,TRBV4-2,-,TRBJ2-4
CASSGSNYGYTF,TGTGCCAGCAGTGGGAGTAACTATGGCTACACCTTC,-,TRBV6-5,many,TRBJ1-2
CSARAPLAGHNEQFF,TGCAGTGCTAGAGCCCCCCTAGCGGGGCACAATGAGCAGTTCTTC,TRBD2,TRBV20-1,few,TRBJ2-1
CASSLLPSNTEAFF,TGTGCCAGCAGCTTACTTCCTTCGAACACTGAAGCTTTCTTT,-,TRBV7-3,once,TRBJ1-1
CASSQDLGQGETEAFF,TGCGCCAGCAGCCAAGATCTTGGGCAGGGGGAGACTGAAGCTTTCTTT,TRBD1,TRBV4-3,few,TRBJ1-1
CASSVPGGEQYF,TGCGCCAGCAGCGTCCCAGGGGGCGAGCAGTACTTC,TRBD1,TRBV5-1,-,TRBJ2-7
CASSPGGTNEKLFF,TGTGCCAGCAGCCCAGGGGGGACTAATGAAAAACTGTTTTTT,TRBD1,TRBV7-9,few,TRBJ1-4
CASALTGAFETQYF,TGTGCCAGCGCCCTGACAGGGGCGTTTGAGACCCAGTACTTC,TRBD1,TRBV6-1,-,TRBJ2-5
CSAKERADTQYF,TGCAGTGCTAAAGAGCGGGCAGATACGCAGTATTTT,-,TRBV20-1,few,TRBJ2-3
CSARISGANVLTF,TGCAGTGCTAGGATCTCTGGGGCCAACGTCCTGACTTTC,-,TRBV20-1,many,TRBJ2-6
CATSTGGRPSETQYF,TGTGCCACCAGCACGGGGGGAAGGCCATCGGAGACCCAGTACTTC,TRBD2,TRBV15,once,TRBJ2-5
CASSVEGTGLLGSTDTQYF,TGTGCCAGCAGCGTAGAAGGGACAGGGCTATTGGGGAGCACAGATACGCAGTATTTT,TRBD1,TRBV9,-,TRBJ2-3
CSARVRDRGTDTQYF,TGCAGTGCTAGAGTCCGGGACAGGGGGACAGATACGCAGTATTTT,TRBD1,TRBV20-1,-,TRBJ2-3
CASSASRTEQFF,TGTGCCAGCAGTGCCTCTAGAACTGAGCAGTTCTTC,-,TRBV6-2/TRBV6-3,-,TRBJ2-1
CASRLGQGGSYEQYF,TGTGCCAGCAGACTTGGACAGGGAGGGTCGTACGAGCAGTACTTC,-,TRBV7-9,few,TRBJ2-7
CSARGRGNYGYTF,TGCAGTGCTAGAGGTCGGGGAAACTATGGCTACACCTTC,-,TRBV20-1,many,TRBJ1-2
CASSPSSHGDGYTF,TGTGCCAGCTCACCCAGTTCCCACGGAGATGGCTACACCTTC,-,TRBV18,-,TRBJ1-2
CSARDPTGWGEQFF,TGCAGTGCTAGAGATCCCACAGGTTGGGGTGAGCAGTTCTTC,-,TRBV20-1,few,TRBJ2-1
CASSSYRDGGYGYTF,TGTGCCAGCAGTTCCTACAGGGATGGGGGGTACGGCTACACCTTC,-,TRBV27,many,TRBJ1-2
CSALAGQSGELFF,TGCAGTGCTCTCGCGGGACAGTCCGGGGAGCTGTTTTTT,-,TRBV20-1,few,TRBJ2-2
CASSWTGDREKLFF,TGTGCCAGCAGTTGGACAGGGGATAGAGAAAAACTGTTTTTT,TRBD1,TRBV6-5,-,TRBJ1-4
CASSQGRAGRGYNEQFF,TGCGCCAGCAGCCAAGGCAGGGCAGGGCGAGGCTACAATGAGCAGTTCTTC,-,TRBV4-1,-,TRBJ2-1
CASSSPTGWRMDSPLHF,TGTGCCAGCAGCTCGCCGACAGGGTGGAGGATGGATTCACCCCTCCACTTT,TRBD1,TRBV7-2,few,TRBJ1-6
CASRGQEAGRKKESSYEQYF,TGCGCCAGCAGAGGGCAGGAGGCAGGGAGGAAAAAAGAGAGCTCCTACGAGCAGTACTTC,-,TRBV5-1,-,TRBJ2-7
CASSLRSGGVLYGYTF,TGTGCCAGCAGTTTACGGTCCGGGGGCGTACTCTATGGCTACACCTTC,-,TRBV6-5,-,TRBJ1-2
CASSQVGGQGTDTQYF,TGCGCCAGCAGCCAGGTCGGCGGCCAGGGGACAGATACGCAGTATTTT,-,TRBV4-3,-,TRBJ2-3
CASGLIVGGDRGDNEQFF,TGTGCTAGTGGTTTGATTGTGGGTGGAGACAGAGGGGACAATGAGCAGTTCTTC,-,TRBV12-5,few,TRBJ2-1
CSVDAGVQKTQYF,TGCAGCGTTGATGCGGGGGTTCAGAAGACCCAGTACTTC,TRBD2,TRBV29-1,many,TRBJ2-5
CASSLASGAETQYF,TGTGCCAGCAGCTTGGCTAGCGGGGCGGAGACCCAGTACTTC,TRBD2,TRBV7-2,-,TRBJ2-5
CASTGQRNSPLHF,TGTGCCAGCACGGGACAGAGAAATTCACCCCTCCACTTT,TRBD1,TRBV6-2/TRBV6-3,-,TRBJ1-6
CAIRPAKNTEAFF,TGTGCCATCCGCCCCGCTAAGAACACTGAAGCTTTCTTT,-,TRBV10-3,-,TRBJ1-1
CAWSVNLPYEQYF,TGTGCCTGGAGTGTGAACCTTCCGTACGAGCAGTACTTC,-,TRBV30,few,TRBJ2-7
CASSRGYFTDTQYF,TGCGCCAGCAGCCGGGGTTATTTCACAGATACGCAGTATTTT,-,TRBV4-1,-,TRBJ2-3
CATSEPTGQETQYF,TGTGCCACCAGTGAACCGACAGGGCAAGAGACCCAGTACTTC,TRBD1,TRBV24-1,few,TRBJ2-5
CASSQVAGEGADTQYF,TGCGCCAGCAGCCAAGTGGCGGGAGAGGGCGCAGATACGCAGTATTTT,TRBD2,TRBV4-3,once,TRBJ2-3